This T cell receptor (beta chain) derives from a study of tumor and adjacent non-tumor tissue in lung cancer (dated by TCRdb to 2016 to 2019). Study-wide context: Patients with adenocarcinoma (around 13), squamous cell carcinoma (2) and small cell lung cancer (1) were included in the cohort. The approximately 15 patients were aged roughly 30 to 76 years, included 10 men and 5 women, and had TNM stage I to III disease. A total of 95 million to 150 million productive TCRbeta reads were generated by sequencing, corresponding to an average of approximately 4.5 million reads per sample. The study compared bulk TCRbeta repertoires between lung tumor tissue and matched distant non-tumor lung tissue from 15 lung cancer patients. TCRbeta CDR3 sequencing was performed on 25 to 30 paired specimens, with one tumor sample and one normal lung sample collected per patient.

On the study overall, not on this receptor specifically: The cohort had only approximately 16 patients, and the authors noted that larger samples and more detailed clinical data are needed. Because peripheral blood was not sequenced, blood TCRbeta repertoires in the lung cancer patients of the study were not examined. TCR diversity was significantly higher in younger patients, and greater tumor TCR diversity was associated with shorter overall survival and shorter disease-free survival. The methods do not name the sequencing platform or mention unique molecular identifiers. Significantly higher TCR diversity (inverse Simpson) was observed in tumor tissue than in normal lung tissue (approximately 430 vs 150, P = 0.0075, Mann-Whitney U test). The top 100 clones accounted for a significantly larger cumulative portion of the repertoire in normal lung than in tumor tissue.

Receptor amplification or capture employed multiplex PCR. Sequenced using an Illumina HiSeq 2500. Following protocols modified from ARM-PCR, the researchers constructed TCRbeta libraries through three rounds of nested PCR with primers (Table S4). Before sequencing, PCR products in the 200-500 bp range were cut out of the gel and cleaned up using the QIAquick gel extraction kit. The source study handled its data this way. Trimmomatic was used to clean the reads, FLASH was used to merge the reads into complete CDR3 sequences, and MiTCR was used to assign the reads to V(D)J germline segments. Clonal diversity was computed as the inverse Simpson's index with VDJtools. In-frame sequences without a premature stop codon were defined as productive reads. TCRdb reprocessing: public reads trimmed at Q25 with fastp, clones called with MiXCR, in-frame beta chains kept. Rows with one shared CDR3 protein collapse into an entry with the most common genes and DNA. The V and J calls were not made by the authors but by TCRdb's processing. Counted in this sample were about 110,000 distinct CDR3 sequences; more than 60% of them appeared once. Approximately 35% of the sample is in the top ten clones.

RNA was extracted from bulk unsorted tissue and checked for quality with a NanoDrop ND-1000 and an Agilent 2100. Newly diagnosed lung cancer patients without prior chemotherapy who had been admitted for thoracic surgery in China between August and November 2014 were enrolled as donors. Patients who had received previous radiotherapy or chemotherapy, or who had another concurrent cancer, were excluded from the study. Surgical tissue pieces of 1-2 cm3 were preserved in RNAlater solution and were kept at -80 degrees C until use. With respect to this clonotype: Its cognate antigen has yet to be identified. The germline gene is not matched at one end of the junction; a read error may be the cause.

The germline V gene supplies CDR1 SGHAT and CDR2 FQNNGV. Reading from cysteine to phenylalanine, the CDR3 counts 12 amino acids. Of all the DNA, just the CDR3 is kept, 36 bases in frame from base 1. This chain is built from TRBV11-2 and TRBJ1-2, with the D gene not clear enough to name. The sequenced sample consisted of lung tumor tissue. The sequence was collected from a woman in her sixties with non-small cell lung cancer. The nucleotides read TGTGCCAGCAGCTTAGCCCTAAATGGCTACATCTTC. This is translated as CASSLALNGYIF.